Shown below are 24 T cell receptor beta chains from a single sample sequenced in a study of PD-1 blockade in classical Hodgkin lymphoma. Regarding time point: cycle 4 day 1 (C4D1), after six to seven weeks of nivolumab. Every one of the patients relapsed after autologous stem cell transplantation (brentuximab vedotin exposure was variable). Magnetic negative selection was used to purify CD4+ T cells from PBMCs that had been thawed. TCRdb's copy holds only in-frame clones and misses some; the assay was immunoSEQ multiplex PCR. The sample contains over 15,000 clones, approximately 70% of which appear only once. The sample was CD4+ T cells from blood, taken before the fourth cycle of nivolumab. All receptors derive from a human donor with classical Hodgkin lymphoma.

This chain connects TRBV2 to TRBJ2-7, with D unresolved. The CDR3 is made up of 11 amino acids. Germline values: CDR1 SNHLY, CDR2 FYNNEI. V was trimmed by 8 bases and J by 2 bases, leaving 7 bases between them. CDR3 sequence reads: CASATTYEQYF. CDR3 sequence (DNA): TGTGCCAGCGCGACCACCTACGAGCAGTACTTC.

By share of the sample, this clone is medium-sized. The rearrangement links TRBV4-1 to TRBJ1-6; D ambiguous. In germline, CDR1 is MGHRA, CDR2 YSYEKL. This CDR3 region has 14 residues. V gave up 5 bases and J gave up 8 bases, with 13 bases separating them. The DNA of the CDR3 is TGCGCCAGCAGCTTCAAGGGTATGGATTCACCCCTCCACTTT. Protein sequence: CASSFKGMDSPLHF.

The sample holds one count of this clone. V usage is TRBV6-1 and J usage is TRBJ2-2; 11 bases are a match to TRBD2. The germline V gene encodes CDR1 MNHNS and CDR2 SASEGT. CDR3 size: 15 residues. Unmatched junction bases numbered 9, after V lost 7 bases and J lost 8 bases. The CDR3 reads CASIHLAGGPGELFF. In DNA form, the CDR3 reads TGTGCCAGCATCCATTTAGCGGGAGGGCCGGGGGAGCTGTTTTTT.

In this sample, this clone turned up once. A junction boundary mismatches the germline segment, possibly from a read error. The J gene is TRBJ1-5, the V gene TRBV27, with D possibly matching TRBD1 (5 bases). The CDR3 spans 14 residues. The germline V gene has CDR1 MNHEY and CDR2 SMNVEV (reference sequence). CDR3 in amino acids: CATSVGGLGQPQHF. Here the CDR3 DNA reads TGTGCCACCAGTGTCGGGGGATTGGGGCAGCCCCAGCATTTT.

The chain combines TRBV6-5 with TRBJ2-5; no clear D gene. With 5 bases removed from V and 7 bases from J, the gap between germline ends came to 14 bases. Germline loops: CDR1 MNHEY, CDR2 SVGAGI. The CDR3 runs 13 residues. The CDR3 region has the DNA TGTGCCAGCAGTAAGGCGTCCGTTCCGACCCAGTACTTC. Its protein is CASSKASVPTQYF.

V and J are TRBV5-8 and TRBJ1-1, with D perhaps matching TRBD1 (5 bases). The CDR3 consists of 15 residues. With 0 bases removed from V and 0 bases from J, the gap between germline ends came to 9 bases. Germline V gives CDR1 SGHTS, CDR2 YDEGEE. CDR3 DNA sequence: TGTGCCAGCAGCTTGGCGGGACGCCTGAACACTGAAGCTTTCTTT. It specifies CASSLAGRLNTEAFF. The full variable domain, its missing parts supplied by reference TRBV5-8 and TRBJ1-1, is EAGVTQSPTHLIKTRGQQATLRCSPISGHTSVYWYQQALGLGLQFLLWYDEGEERNRGNFPPRFSGRQFPNYSSELNVNALELEDSALYLCASSLAGRLNTEAFFGQGTRLTVV.

This clone is judged medium-sized. The chain recombines TRBV7-8 with TRBJ2-7, with 7 bases matching TRBD2. The CDR3 has 15 amino acids. Germline CDR1 reads SGHVS; CDR2 reads FQNEAQ. Trimming took 0 bases from V and 1 from J; bases not matched to a gene: 3. This CDR3 is CASSLAGGGSYEQYF. In nucleotides, the CDR3 is TGTGCCAGCAGCTTAGCGGGGGGAGGGTCCTACGAGCAGTACTTC.

The J gene is TRBJ1-4, the V gene TRBV10-1; TRBD1 is a possible D gene (5 bases). This CDR3 region has 13 residues. Germline V gives CDR1 WNHNN, CDR2 SYGVQD (reference sequence). V gave up 0 bases and J gave up 11 bases, with 10 bases separating them. The CDR3 coding sequence is TGCGCCAGCAGTGAGTCCAGGGCAATGAAACTGTTTTTT. This translates into CASSESRAMKLFF.

The table lists this clone with a few counts. This sequence joins TRBV12-5 and TRBJ1-5; D is ambiguous. V lost 9 bases, J lost 4 bases, and 13 bases lay in between. CDR3 length: 13 residues. CDR1 and CDR2 (germline): LGHNT, FRNRAP. CDR3 in DNA: TGTGCTAGCACAAGAGAATTTAATCAGCCCCAGCATTTT. Translation gives CASTREFNQPQHF.

This clone counts as medium-sized. The chain has TRBV27 and TRBJ1-2; perhaps TRBD1 as D (5 bases). The CDR3 length is 16 residues. Germline V CDR1 and CDR2: MNHEY, SMNVEV (reference sequence). V was cut by 9 bases and J by 5 bases, with 25 bases left in between. CDR3: CARDLEKGRSLYGYTF. The DNA for the CDR3 is TGTGCCAGAGACTTGGAGAAGGGACGCAGTTTGTATGGCTACACCTTC.

The V call is TRBV7-2, the J call TRBJ1-1, with D unclear. The V end lost 2 bases, the J end lost 1 base, and 8 bases lay between the germline ends. This CDR3 spans 14 amino acids. CDR1 is SGHTA, CDR2 FQGNSA, per germline. The DNA for the CDR3 is TGTGCCAGCAGCTTAAGTCGACCGAACACTGAAGCTTTCTTT. It encodes CASSLSRPNTEAFF. Full variable domain (missing parts from reference TRBV7-2 and TRBJ1-1): GAGVSQSPSNKVTEKGKDVELRCDPISGHTALYWYRQSLGQGLEFLIYFQGNSAPDKSGLPSDRFSAERTGGSVSTLTIQRTQQEDSAVYLCASSLSRPNTEAFFGQGTRLTVV.

The chain has TRBV21-1 and TRBJ2-7; the listed D gene, TRBD1, was not tested against the DNA. TRBV21-1 counts as a pseudogene. This CDR3 has 16 amino acids. The CDR3 bases are TGTGCCAGCAGAATACCGGGACAGGGGGCATTCTACGAGCAGTACTTC. Its translation is CASRIPGQGAFYEQYF.

This sequence joins TRBV4-3 and TRBJ2-1, with TRBD2 matching over 16 bases. Trimming at V came to 4 bases and at J to 4 bases, leaving 4 bases not matched to a gene. Germline V gene lookup returns CDR1 LGHNA and CDR2 YSLEER. There are 17 residues in the CDR3. The CDR3 loop is CASSLGLAGGPYNEQFF. CDR3 coding DNA: TGCGCCAGCAGCCTGGGACTAGCGGGAGGGCCGTACAATGAGCAGTTCTTC.

This clone was counted only a few times. The chain has TRBV5-6 and TRBJ2-7, with D unclear. The germline V gene encodes CDR1 SGHDT and CDR2 YYEEEE. CDR3 length: 11 residues. Trimming stripped 0 bases from V and 6 bases from J, with 4 bases between. CDR3 sequence reads: CASSLGREQYF. The CDR3 DNA follows: TGTGCCAGCAGCTTGGGCCGCGAGCAGTACTTC.

This sequence joins TRBV7-3 and TRBJ2-1; TRBD1 matches 7 bases. J lost 5 bases, V lost 4 bases, and 11 bases had no gene match. In germline, CDR1 is SGHTA, CDR2 FQGTGA. The CDR3 totals 16 residues. The CDR3 reads CASSSFGTAKDNEQFF. The CDR3, as DNA: TGTGCCAGCAGCTCTTTTGGGACAGCTAAAGACAATGAGCAGTTCTTC. The full variable domain, its missing parts supplied by reference TRBV7-3 and TRBJ2-1, is GAGVSQTPSNKVTEKGKYVELRCDPISGHTALYWYRQSLGQGPEFLIYFQGTGAADDSGLPNDRFFAVRPEGSVSTLKIQRTERGDSAVYLCASSSFGTAKDNEQFFGPGTRLTVL.

The rearrangement uses TRBV9 and TRBJ2-7; 7 nucleotides line up with TRBD1. V dropped 0 bases and J dropped 0; count of bases not matched to a gene: 6. This CDR3 contains 16 residues. The V gene's germline CDR1 is SGDLS and CDR2 YYNGEE. The CDR3 loop is CASSVGGTASSYEQYF. DNA of the CDR3: TGTGCCAGCAGCGTAGGTGGGACAGCGAGCTCCTACGAGCAGTACTTC.

This sequence joins TRBV7-8 and TRBJ2-3, with D possibly TRBD1 on 6 matching bases. V lost 1 base, J lost 4 bases, and 12 bases lay in between. CDR1 is SGHVS and CDR2 is FQNEAQ in the germline V gene. CDR3 length: 15 amino acids. CDR3 amino acids: CASSLGQGMADTQYF. The CDR3 nucleotides are TGTGCCAGCAGCTTAGGGCAGGGGATGGCAGATACGCAGTATTTT.

CDR3 in DNA: TGTGCCAGCAGCCAGGGGATCGGTCAGCCCCAGCATTTT. Amino acid sequence: CASSQGIGQPQHF. This rearrangement joins TRBV6-4 to TRBJ1-5, with D perhaps matching TRBD1 (6 bases). Germline V gives CDR1 MRHNA, CDR2 SNTAGT. Trimming took 6 bases from V and 6 from J, leaving 12 bases between them. The CDR3 spans 13 residues.

The chain has TRBV7-2 and TRBJ2-5, with 7 bases lining up with TRBD1. Germline CDR1 and CDR2: SGHTA and FQGNSA. After removal of 2 bases from V and 9 bases from J, the junction contained 9 bases not matched to a gene. The CDR3 consists of 14 residues. This CDR3 reads CASSLKGAFPAQYF. The CDR3 nucleotides are TGTGCCAGCAGCTTAAAGGGGGCATTTCCGGCCCAGTACTTC.

As to this clone: In the same sample, other DNA sequences code for this CDR3. The chain links TRBV10-3 to TRBJ2-7; D is uncertain. This CDR3 is 13 amino acids long. Per germline, CDR1 ENHRY and CDR2 SYGVKD. Trimming pared 0 bases from V and 2 bases from J, leaving 5 bases between. CDR3 DNA sequence: TGTGCCATCAGTGAGTCGAACACCTACGAGCAGTACTTC. Protein: CAISESNTYEQYF.

The V call is TRBV2, the J call TRBJ1-1; a possible D gene is TRBD1 (5 bases). There are 13 residues in the CDR3. V dropped 4 bases and J dropped 0 bases, with 6 bases sitting between them. CDR1 and CDR2 (germline): SNHLY, FYNNEI. The CDR3 region is CASSVQVNTEAFF. DNA of the CDR3: TGTGCCAGCAGTGTACAGGTGAACACTGAAGCTTTCTTT.

This clone was recorded a few times. V and J are TRBV2 and TRBJ2-7, with D tentatively TRBD1 (5 bases). V gave up 3 bases and J gave up 2 bases, with 11 bases separating them. The CDR3 contains 14 residues. Germline CDR1 reads SNHLY; CDR2 reads FYNNEI. In nucleotides, the CDR3 is TGTGCCAGCAGTGACCAGGGTGATGCCTACGAGCAGTACTTC. Translated: CASSDQGDAYEQYF.

V is TRBV6-4 and J is TRBJ2-3, with TRBD1 matching 7 bases. CDR3 length: 15 amino acids. Losses at the gene ends were 3 bases for V and 2 bases for J; bases not matched to a gene: 5. Germline CDR1 reads MRHNA; CDR2 reads SNTAGT. The CDR3 sequence: CASSEDREVTDTQYF. The CDR3 DNA reads as TGTGCCAGCAGTGAAGACAGGGAAGTCACAGATACGCAGTATTTT.

The chain combines TRBV7-6 with TRBJ2-1; 9 positions match TRBD2. Unmatched junction bases numbered 10, after V lost 1 base and J lost 6 bases. The CDR3 has 17 residues. Germline CDR1 reads SGHVS; CDR2 reads FNYEAQ. For the CDR3, the DNA is TGTGCCAGCAGCTTAGAGGGCGGGAGGGCCTGGGGCAATGAGCAGTTCTTC. Encoded protein: CASSLEGGRAWGNEQFF.